This T cell receptor (beta chain) was captured in a study of blood T cell repertoires in COVID-19. Study details: Sites across the United States, Italy and Spain contributed samples from acute and convalescent COVID-19. T cells, B-cell-depleted T cells, or PBMCs supplied cDNA or gDNA.

Each exposed participant met a COVID-19 case in the 2 weeks preceding study entry. Assay used: immunoSEQ multiplex PCR; TCRdb lists only in-frame clones, some missing. The profile shows over 200,000 clones, around 87% of them singletons. Sequencing input: PBMCs or T cells enriched from blood (not recorded which). The source of this sequence is a man in his thirties or forties who had been exposed to COVID-19.

The CDR3 loop is CASSGGGSYNEQFF. The CDR3 DNA is TGTGCCAGCAGTGGCGGGGGTTCCTACAATGAGCAGTTCTTC. The V gene is TRBV2, the J gene TRBJ2-1; TRBD2 aligns across 7 bases. Trimming took 4 bases from V and 1 from J; bases not matched to a gene: 1. There are 14 residues in the CDR3. The germline V gene encodes CDR1 SNHLY and CDR2 FYNNEI. The whole variable domain, remainder taken from reference TRBV2 and TRBJ2-1, is EPEVTQTPSHQVTQMGQEVILRCVPISNHLYFYWYRQILGQKVEFLVSFYNNEISEKSEIFDDQFSVERPDGSNFTLKIRSTKLEDSAMYFCASSGGGSYNEQFFGPGTRLTVL.